This TCR beta chain was documented in a study of CD8 T cells in Susac syndrome. Study results and caveats: The authors acknowledged that the study's TCR sequencing and HLA analysis involved relatively few individuals.

The RNA input was roughly 0.45 to 1 ug, and it was reverse transcribed with random hexamers. TCR beta CDR3 was amplified by immunoSEQ covering 54 Vbeta and 13 Jbeta. TCRdb re-derived calls from the immunoSEQ multiplex PCR reads in MiXCR, one entry per CDR3 protein. This table has roughly 140,000 distinct CDR3 sequences, 94% appearing once. Stable or active relapsing-remitting multiple sclerosis, untreated and meeting revised McDonald criteria, defined the controls. Negative isolation was applied to CD8+ and CD4+ T cells, and FACS enrichment was applied to TEMRA cells. The CDR3 is 14 residues long. With V trimmed by 3 bases and J by 3 bases, 4 bases remained unmatched. Turning to this clonotype: Antigen unknown.

V is TRBV12-3 or TRBV12-4 and J is TRBJ1-2, with TRBD1 matching over 7 bases. The sequenced sample consisted of CD8+ T cells from PBMCs. The clonotype originates from a human donor with multiple sclerosis. The CDR3 nucleotides read TGTGCCAGCAGTTTTGAAGGGGGCTACTATGGCTACACCTTC. The encoded protein is CASSFEGGYYGYTF.